A selection of T cell receptor beta chains follows, all from one sample in a study of blood T cell repertoires in COVID-19. Sequenced by immunoSEQ multiplex PCR; TCRdb stores in-frame clones only, minus some. Among 90,000 to 120,000 clones, about 90% were seen once, and the ten largest hold around 1.3%. Material: peripheral blood. These TCRs come from a woman in her 30s with acute or convalescent COVID-19. The conserved cysteine and the conserved F or W are not part of the CDR3 here. The order of the fields is V gene, J gene, CDR3 protein.

>TRBV13|TRBJ2-3
ASSSHSWTSSTDTQY
>TRBV29-1|TRBJ2-7
SVGLAGSSYEQY
>TRBV4-2|TRBJ1-1
ASSQGAETGHLEAF
>TRBV11-2|TRBJ2-1
ASSTTGTSGSPYNEQF
>TRBV29-1|TRBJ2-3
SVDGGITDTQY
>TRBV19|TRBJ2-7
ASSSGSYEQY
>TRBV11-2|TRBJ2-1
ASSLDPRWPYNEQF
>TRBV10-2|TRBJ1-1
ASSGVWNTEAF
>TRBV5-1|TRBJ2-3
ASRGDRRADTQY
>TRBV6-2/TRBV6-3|TRBJ2-3
ASSYPYSTGSTDTQY
>TRBV10-1|TRBJ2-3
ASSGGFTDTQY
>TRBV4-2|TRBJ1-5
ASSQDLRGSNQPQH
>TRBV30|TRBJ1-2
AWGRRNSPYGYT
>TRBV9|TRBJ2-7
ASSRDSSYEQY
>TRBV19|TRBJ1-1
ASSMAGGTEAF
>TRBV15|TRBJ1-5
ATSPNRNNQPQH
>TRBV29-1|TRBJ1-2
RAAGGGRYGYT
>TRBV28|TRBJ1-2
ASSLGGYGYT
>TRBV5-1|TRBJ2-1
ASSYGQGSYNEQF
>TRBV19|TRBJ2-1
ASNGLAGVPSYNEQF
>TRBV12-3/TRBV12-4|TRBJ1-1
ASSLVDGAEAF
>TRBV7-2|TRBJ1-1
ASSWPGANTEAF
>TRBV24-1|TRBJ1-1
ATSDSRQGNTEAF
>TRBV6-5|TRBJ1-2
AGGAGYYGYT
>TRBV2|TRBJ2-7
ASNPGQGAYEQY
>TRBV27|TRBJ2-7
ASSFIGTGGPEQY
>TRBV19|TRBJ2-7
ASSVGLSTYEQY
>TRBV7-2|TRBJ1-1
ASMRQGLNTEAF
>TRBV7-2|TRBJ1-5
ASSLVQLNQPQH
>TRBV7-2|TRBJ1-3
ASSLYQGEGNTIY
>TRBV28|TRBJ1-3
ASFSVGSGNTIY
>TRBV7-2|TRBJ2-7
ASSSGDRPYEQY
>TRBV5-5|TRBJ2-1
ASSRTSTYNEQF
>TRBV2|TRBJ2-2
ASSTSGAPTSTGELF
>TRBV5-1|TRBJ1-2
ASSAGQGEGYGYT
>TRBV29-1|TRBJ1-1
SVDRGVNTEAF
>TRBV18|TRBJ1-2
ASSRQFSYGYT
>TRBV25-1|TRBJ1-4
ASTRGGRNEKLF
>TRBV2|TRBJ2-4
ASSEDWGGTPWLAKNIQY
>TRBV5-4|TRBJ1-1
ASSLQGGNTEAF
>TRBV6-5|TRBJ1-3
ASSPREDGNTIY
>TRBV5-1|TRBJ1-4
ASSLERQGATNEKLF
>TRBV28|TRBJ1-2
ASSAGQVIGSHRGYT
>TRBV4-3|TRBJ2-2
ASSHGPTGSGGELF
>TRBV5-1|TRBJ2-3
ASSLGSGRFLKSTDTQY
>TRBV6-5|TRBJ1-3
ASLRGGAGNTIY
>TRBV7-8|TRBJ1-4
ASSLAWYGRNEKLF
>TRBV5-1|TRBJ1-4
ASSLATGGEGGEKLF
>TRBV7-2|TRBJ1-5
ASSLGESRGPQH
>TRBV5-1|TRBJ2-5
ASSFSGQETQY
>TRBV19|TRBJ2-7
ASSPRSGGEQY
>TRBV9|TRBJ1-2
ASSAGQGLNYGYT
>TRBV7-3|TRBJ1-3
ASSLGVTGTTIY
>TRBV5-1|TRBJ2-7
ASSLGDSSYEQY